This is a list of T cell receptor beta chains from one sample in a study of blood T cell repertoires in COVID-19. Measured with immunoSEQ multiplex PCR; TCRdb has only the in-frame clones, and not every one. The sample shows about 88,000 clones, roughly 72% of them seen only once. What was sequenced was peripheral blood. Receptors were obtained from a woman aged 60-75 years in a cohort sampled during active or convalescent COVID-19. Both conserved end residues are part of each CDR3. The D gene is left open where the match is weak. Size tells how often a clone was seen (once, few, many) or the class of an expanded clone, and some rows leave it out.

>TRBV7-3|-|-|TRBJ2-3
TGTGCCAGCAGCTCCTTAGCGGTCAGCACAGATACGCAGTATTTT
CASSSLAVSTDTQYF
>TRBV12-5|-|few|TRBJ2-5
TGTGCTAGTGGTTTGGTAGTGGGGGCTAGCTTCCAAGAGACCCAGTACTTC
CASGLVVGASFQETQYF
>TRBV9|-|few|TRBJ1-2
TGTGCCAGCAGCGTCGAGGGACAAGGCATCTATGGCTACACCTTC
CASSVEGQGIYGYTF
>TRBV7-8|TRBD2|-|TRBJ2-3
TGTGCCGTTAGCGGGGGGGCTGGAGATACGCAGTATTTT
CAVSGGAGDTQYF
>TRBV5-1|-|-|TRBJ2-5
TGCGCCAGCAGCTTCTTAGGGAGCCAAGAGACCCAGTACTTC
CASSFLGSQETQYF
>TRBV19|-|few|TRBJ2-1
TGTGCCAGTAGTATAGGTAGCGGAGCCTACAATGAGCAGTTCTTC
CASSIGSGAYNEQFF
>TRBV3-1/TRBV3-2|-|-|TRBJ1-3
TGTGCCAGCAGCCCCCGGGGGAGGGGTAACACCATATATTTT
CASSPRGRGNTIYF
>TRBV7-2|-|-|TRBJ1-1
TGTGCCAGCAGCCAGGGGCCGAACACTGAAGCTTTCTTT
CASSQGPNTEAFF
>TRBV7-8|TRBD2|few|TRBJ2-5
TGTGCCAGCATCCGGGGTAGCGGGGGAGGGACCCAGTACTTC
CASIRGSGGGTQYF
>TRBV6-5|TRBD1|-|TRBJ1-2
TGTGCCAGCAGTTACTCGAGAGACAGGGGAGGATATGGCTACACCTTC
CASSYSRDRGGYGYTF
>TRBV7-9|TRBD2|few|TRBJ2-7
TGTGCCAGCAGCCAGTATAGCGGGTTCTCCTACGAGCAGTACTTC
CASSQYSGFSYEQYF
>TRBV2|-|few|TRBJ2-7
TGTGCCAGCAGCGCTTTGGCTGAGCAGTACTTC
CASSALAEQYF
>TRBV6-2/TRBV6-3|TRBD2|-|TRBJ2-3
TGTGCCAGCAGCCGGACTAGGCTAGCGGGGGGTAGACCTAGCACAGATACGCAGTATTTT
CASSRTRLAGGRPSTDTQYF
>TRBV24-1|-|few|TRBJ2-3
TGTGCCACCAGCGAGGGTACAGATACGCAGTATTTT
CATSEGTDTQYF
>TRBV6-2/TRBV6-3|TRBD1|-|TRBJ1-4
TGTGCCAGCAGTTACCCCAGGGGGGAAAAACTGTTTTTT
CASSYPRGEKLFF
>TRBV7-9|TRBD2|-|TRBJ2-5
TGTGCCAGCAGCCTTGGACTAGCGGGGCCTAGGGAGACCCAGTACTTC
CASSLGLAGPRETQYF
>TRBV19|-|once|TRBJ2-7
TGTGCCAGTAGTACAGAGACAGGAGCCTACGAGCAGTACTTC
CASSTETGAYEQYF
>TRBV6-2/TRBV6-3|TRBD2|-|TRBJ2-3
TGTGCCAGCAGTCGCCTTGTACAGAGCGGGGGGGCCTCAGATACGCAGTATTTT
CASSRLVQSGGASDTQYF
>TRBV4-3|TRBD1|-|TRBJ2-7
TGCGCCAGCAGCCAAGAGTTTGGGACAGGAGGCTACGAGCAGTACTTC
CASSQEFGTGGYEQYF
>TRBV19|TRBD1|-|TRBJ1-1
TGTGCCAGTAGTATACGTAGGACAGGGGTAACTGAAGCTTTCTTT
CASSIRRTGVTEAFF
>TRBV5-1|-|-|TRBJ2-7
TGCGCCAGCAGCTCAACAGACTACGAGCAGTACTTC
CASSSTDYEQYF
>TRBV10-1|-|-|TRBJ2-3
TGCGCCAGCACTATAGTACCCGGGCAGTATTTT
CASTIVPGQYF
>TRBV2|-|-|TRBJ1-5
TGTGCCAGCAGTGAAAGTGGAGCTGCTACTAATCAGCCCCAGCATTTT
CASSESGAATNQPQHF
>TRBV19|TRBD2|-|TRBJ2-3
TGTGCCAGTAGGAATTGGCGGGGGGCGCTCACAGATACGCAGTATTTT
CASRNWRGALTDTQYF
>TRBV18|-|few|TRBJ1-1
TGTGCCAGCTCGTTTTGGGGGCGCGGAATGAACACTGAAGCTTTCTTT
CASSFWGRGMNTEAFF
>TRBV19|TRBD1|few|TRBJ2-7
TGTGCCAGTAGTTCGTGGACAGGCATCTCCTACGAGCAGTACTTC
CASSSWTGISYEQYF
>TRBV13|-|-|TRBJ1-1
TGTGCCAGCAGTCGGACTGAGCAAAACACTGAAGCTTTCTTT
CASSRTEQNTEAFF
>TRBV4-1|TRBD2|-|TRBJ2-2
TGCGCCAGCAGCCTGACTAGCGGGGAGAACACCGGGGAGCTGTTTTTT
CASSLTSGENTGELFF
>TRBV3-1/TRBV3-2|TRBD1|once|TRBJ1-2
TGTGCCAGCAGCCAACCGGGACAGGCTTATGGCTACACCTTC
CASSQPGQAYGYTF
>TRBV5-1|-|-|TRBJ1-1
TGCGCCAGCAGCTTGGGAAAACAGGGTCCTGAAGCTTTCTTT
CASSLGKQGPEAFF
>TRBV5-5|-|many|TRBJ1-5
TGTGCCAGCAGCTTGGACAGTTTCGATCAGCCCCAGCATTTT
CASSLDSFDQPQHF
>TRBV28|TRBD1|few|TRBJ1-1
TGTGCCAGCAGTCCGTCGACAGGGCCCCCTGAAGCTTTCTTT
CASSPSTGPPEAFF
>TRBV4-1|-|-|TRBJ2-7
TGCGCCAGCAGCCAAGGGTGGGGCGACTCCTACGAGCAGTACTTC
CASSQGWGDSYEQYF
>TRBV18|TRBD2|-|TRBJ2-7
TGTGCCAGCTCACCAGCCAGCGGGGGTATCGAGCAGTACTTC
CASSPASGGIEQYF
>TRBV9|TRBD2|-|TRBJ2-7
TGTGCCAGCGGGAGGGACCGGACAAGCTACGAGCAGTACTTC
CASGRDRTSYEQYF
>TRBV28|TRBD1|-|TRBJ1-4
TGTGCCAGCAGTCAGCCGGGACAGGGGGATGAAAAACTGTTTTTT
CASSQPGQGDEKLFF
>TRBV5-1|TRBD1|-|TRBJ1-1
TGCGCCAGCAGCTTGGGCTTGAGACAGGGTATGAACACTGAAGCTTTCTTT
CASSLGLRQGMNTEAFF
>TRBV7-2|-|-|TRBJ1-1
TGTGCCAGCAGCTCAGGGGTTTGGACTGAAGCTTTCTTT
CASSSGVWTEAFF
>TRBV2|TRBD2|few|TRBJ2-2
TGTGCCAGCGGGGGGGAGGCCGGGGAGCTGTTTTTT
CASGGEAGELFF
>TRBV4-1|-|few|TRBJ1-6
TGCGCCAGCAGCCCTCTCGCAGGGGCTAGATCACCCCTCCACTTT
CASSPLAGARSPLHF
>TRBV7-9|-|-|TRBJ2-7
TGTGCCAGCAGCTTGGGGGCAGGGGCCCCCTACGAGCAGTACTTC
CASSLGAGAPYEQYF
>TRBV24-1|TRBD2|-|TRBJ2-1
TGTGCCACCAGTGATTTTGGCCTAGCGGGGGGTAACAATGAGCAGTTCTTC
CATSDFGLAGGNNEQFF
>TRBV19|-|-|TRBJ1-2
TGTGCCAGTAGTATAGGACAGTCAAGCTACACCTTC
CASSIGQSSYTF